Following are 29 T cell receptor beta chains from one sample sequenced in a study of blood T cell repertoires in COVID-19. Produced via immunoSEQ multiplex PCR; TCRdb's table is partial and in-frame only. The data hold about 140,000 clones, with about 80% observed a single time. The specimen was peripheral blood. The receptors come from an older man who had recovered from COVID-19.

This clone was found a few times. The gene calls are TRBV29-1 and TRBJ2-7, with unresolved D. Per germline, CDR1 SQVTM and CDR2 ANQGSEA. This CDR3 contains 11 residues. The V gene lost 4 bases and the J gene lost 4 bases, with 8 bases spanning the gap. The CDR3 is CSVAVEYEQYF. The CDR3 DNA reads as TGCAGCGTTGCCGTAGAATACGAGCAGTACTTC.

The chain's CDR3 is CASSIHWREDRTRNTIYF. CDR3 bases: TGTGCCAGTAGTATCCATTGGCGGGAGGACAGGACCCGAAACACCATATATTTT. The chain has TRBV19 and TRBJ1-3; 7 bases map to TRBD1. Losses at the gene ends were 3 bases for V and 5 bases for J; bases not matched to a gene: 16. This CDR3 comprises 18 residues. Germline CDR1 reads LNHDA; CDR2 reads SQIVND (reference sequence).

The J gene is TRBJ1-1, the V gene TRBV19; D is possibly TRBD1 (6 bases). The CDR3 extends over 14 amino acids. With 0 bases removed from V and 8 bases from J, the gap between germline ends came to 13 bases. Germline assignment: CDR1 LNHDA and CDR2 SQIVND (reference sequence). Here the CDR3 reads CASSIDPDRTEAFF. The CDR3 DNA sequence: TGTGCCAGTAGTATAGATCCTGACAGGACCGAAGCTTTCTTT.

This CDR3 is CAGSNRGESEAFF. In nucleotides, the CDR3 is TGTGCCGGATCTAACAGGGGAGAAAGTGAAGCTTTCTTT. The V and J genes are TRBV30 and TRBJ1-1; 7 nucleotides agree with TRBD1. CDR3 length equals 13 residues. The germline gives CDR1 GTSNPN, CDR2 SVGIG (reference sequence). V was clipped by 8 bases and J by 7 bases; unmatched bases: 13.

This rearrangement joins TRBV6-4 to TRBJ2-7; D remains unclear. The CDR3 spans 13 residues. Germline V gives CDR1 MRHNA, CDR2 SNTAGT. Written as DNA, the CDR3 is TGTGCACCCCTGTACAGAAGCTCCTACGAGCAGTACTTC. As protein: CAPLYRSSYEQYF.

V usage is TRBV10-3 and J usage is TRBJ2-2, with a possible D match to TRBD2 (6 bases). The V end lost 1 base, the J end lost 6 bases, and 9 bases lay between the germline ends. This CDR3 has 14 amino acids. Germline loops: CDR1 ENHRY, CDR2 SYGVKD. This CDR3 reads CAISELLAPGELFF. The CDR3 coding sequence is TGTGCCATCAGTGAGTTACTAGCCCCCGGGGAGCTGTTTTTT.

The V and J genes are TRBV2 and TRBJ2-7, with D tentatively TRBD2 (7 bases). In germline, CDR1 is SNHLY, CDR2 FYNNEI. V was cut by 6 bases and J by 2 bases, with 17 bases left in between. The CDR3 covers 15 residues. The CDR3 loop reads CASRNRRGGTYEQYF. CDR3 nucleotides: TGTGCCAGCAGGAACCGTAGGGGGGGTACCTACGAGCAGTACTTC.

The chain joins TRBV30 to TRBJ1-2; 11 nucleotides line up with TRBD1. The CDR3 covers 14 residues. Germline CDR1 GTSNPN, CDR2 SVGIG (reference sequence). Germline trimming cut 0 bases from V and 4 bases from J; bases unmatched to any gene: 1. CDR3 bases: TGTGCCTGGAGTGTCGGACAGGGGGCCTATGGCTACACCTTC. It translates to CAWSVGQGAYGYTF.

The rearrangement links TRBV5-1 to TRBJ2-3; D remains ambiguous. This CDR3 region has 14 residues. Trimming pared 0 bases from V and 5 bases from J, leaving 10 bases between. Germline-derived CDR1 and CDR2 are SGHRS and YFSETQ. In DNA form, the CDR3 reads TGCGCCAGCAGCTTGGAGGCGAGAGGAGATACGCAGTATTTT. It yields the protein CASSLEARGDTQYF.

The CDR3 spells CASSRTGQETQYF. The CDR3 coding sequence is TGTGCCAGCAGCCGAACAGGGCAAGAGACCCAGTACTTC. J is TRBJ2-5 and V is TRBV7-3, with D possibly matching TRBD1 (6 bases). CDR3 length equals 13 residues. V was pared by 5 bases and J by 2 bases, with 9 bases between. The germline CDR1 and CDR2 sequences are SGHTA and FQGTGA. Together with reference TRBV7-3 and TRBJ2-5, the CDR3 gives the full variable domain: GAGVSQTPSNKVTEKGKYVELRCDPISGHTALYWYRQSLGQGPEFLIYFQGTGAADDSGLPNDRFFAVRPEGSVSTLKIQRTERGDSAVYLCASSRTGQETQYFGPGTRLLVL.

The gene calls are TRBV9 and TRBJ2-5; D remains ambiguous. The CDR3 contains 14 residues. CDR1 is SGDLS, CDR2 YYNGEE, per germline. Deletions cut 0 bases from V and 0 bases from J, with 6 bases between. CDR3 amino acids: CASSVGADQETQYF. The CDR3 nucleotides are TGTGCCAGCAGCGTAGGGGCAGACCAAGAGACCCAGTACTTC. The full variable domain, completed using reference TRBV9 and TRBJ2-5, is DSGVTQTPKHLITATGQRVTLRCSPRSGDLSVYWYQQSLDQGLQFLIQYYNGEERAKGNILERFSAQQFPDLHSELNLSSLELGDSALYFCASSVGADQETQYFGPGTRLLVL.

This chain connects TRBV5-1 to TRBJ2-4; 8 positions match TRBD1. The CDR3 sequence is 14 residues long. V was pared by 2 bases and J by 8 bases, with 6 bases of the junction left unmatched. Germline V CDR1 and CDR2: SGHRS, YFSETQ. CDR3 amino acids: CASSFSGQGHIQYF. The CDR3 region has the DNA TGCGCCAGCAGCTTCTCCGGACAGGGACACATTCAGTACTTC. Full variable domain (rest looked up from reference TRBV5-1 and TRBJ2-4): KAGVTQTPRYLIKTRGQQVTLSCSPISGHRSVSWYQQTPGQGLQFLFEYFSETQRNKGNFPGRFSGRQFSNSRSEMNVSTLELGDSALYLCASSFSGQGHIQYFGAGTRLSVL.

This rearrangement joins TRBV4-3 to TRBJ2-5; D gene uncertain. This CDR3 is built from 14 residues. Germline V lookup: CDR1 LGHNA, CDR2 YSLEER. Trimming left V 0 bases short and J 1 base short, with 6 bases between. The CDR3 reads CASSQDTAQETQYF. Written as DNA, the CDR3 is TGCGCCAGCAGCCAAGACACAGCCCAAGAGACCCAGTACTTC.

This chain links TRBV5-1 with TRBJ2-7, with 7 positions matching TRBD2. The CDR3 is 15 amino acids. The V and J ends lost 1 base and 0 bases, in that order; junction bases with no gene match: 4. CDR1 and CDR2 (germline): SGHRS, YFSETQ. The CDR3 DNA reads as TGCGCCAGCAGCTTGATAGCGGGTTCCTCCTACGAGCAGTACTTC. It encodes CASSLIAGSSYEQYF. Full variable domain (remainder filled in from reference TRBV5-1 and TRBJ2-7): KAGVTQTPRYLIKTRGQQVTLSCSPISGHRSVSWYQQTPGQGLQFLFEYFSETQRNKGNFPGRFSGRQFSNSRSEMNVSTLELGDSALYLCASSLIAGSSYEQYFGPGTRLTVT.

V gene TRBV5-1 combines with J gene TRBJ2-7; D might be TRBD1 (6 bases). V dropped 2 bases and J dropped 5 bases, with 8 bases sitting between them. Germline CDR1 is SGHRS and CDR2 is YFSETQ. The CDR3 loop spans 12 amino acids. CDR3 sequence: CASSLQGDEQYF. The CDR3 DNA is TGCGCCAGCAGCTTACAGGGTGACGAGCAGTACTTC.

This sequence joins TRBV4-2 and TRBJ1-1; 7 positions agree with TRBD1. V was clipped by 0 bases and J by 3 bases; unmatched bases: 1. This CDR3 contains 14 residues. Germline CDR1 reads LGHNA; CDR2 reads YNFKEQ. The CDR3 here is CASSQDGTDTEAFF. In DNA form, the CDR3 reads TGTGCCAGCAGCCAAGATGGGACAGACACTGAAGCTTTCTTT.

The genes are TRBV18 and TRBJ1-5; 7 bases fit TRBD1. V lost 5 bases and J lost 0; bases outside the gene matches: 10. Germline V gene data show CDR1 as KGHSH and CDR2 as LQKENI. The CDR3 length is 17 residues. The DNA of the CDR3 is TGTGCCAGCTCAACATCCGGGACAGCAATTAGCAATCAGCCCCAGCATTTT. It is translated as CASSTSGTAISNQPQHF.

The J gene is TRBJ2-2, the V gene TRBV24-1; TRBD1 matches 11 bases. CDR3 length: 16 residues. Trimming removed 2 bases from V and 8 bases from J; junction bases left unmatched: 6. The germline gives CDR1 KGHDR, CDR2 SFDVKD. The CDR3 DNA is TGTGCCACCAGTGATTCGGGACAGGGGGTACTGGGGGAGCTGTTTTTT. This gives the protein CATSDSGQGVLGELFF.

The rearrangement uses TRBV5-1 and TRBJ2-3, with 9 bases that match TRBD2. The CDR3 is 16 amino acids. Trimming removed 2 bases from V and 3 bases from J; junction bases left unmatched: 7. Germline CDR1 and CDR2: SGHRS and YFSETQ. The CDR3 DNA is TGCGCCAGCAGCTTTGGCGGGAGGGCCGGTACAGATACGCAGTATTTT. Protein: CASSFGGRAGTDTQYF.

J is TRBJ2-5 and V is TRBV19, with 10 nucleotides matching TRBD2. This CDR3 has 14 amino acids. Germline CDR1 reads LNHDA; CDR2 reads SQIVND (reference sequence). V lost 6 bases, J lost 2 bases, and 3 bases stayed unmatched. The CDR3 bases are TGTGCCAGTAGGCGGACTAGCGGACAAGAGACCCAGTACTTC. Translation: CASRRTSGQETQYF.

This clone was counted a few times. The chain's CDR3 is CASSEGGSDGYTF. In DNA form, the CDR3 reads TGTGCCAGCAGCGAAGGGGGCTCCGATGGCTACACCTTC. J is TRBJ1-2 and V is TRBV9; 7 bases line up with TRBD1. Germline V gives CDR1 SGDLS, CDR2 YYNGEE. Trimming at V came to 3 bases and at J to 6 bases, leaving 5 bases not matched to a gene. The CDR3 is 13 amino acids. Looking up the rest from reference TRBV9 and TRBJ1-2 gives the full variable domain: DSGVTQTPKHLITATGQRVTLRCSPRSGDLSVYWYQQSLDQGLQFLIQYYNGEERAKGNILERFSAQQFPDLHSELNLSSLELGDSALYFCASSEGGSDGYTFGSGTRLTVV.

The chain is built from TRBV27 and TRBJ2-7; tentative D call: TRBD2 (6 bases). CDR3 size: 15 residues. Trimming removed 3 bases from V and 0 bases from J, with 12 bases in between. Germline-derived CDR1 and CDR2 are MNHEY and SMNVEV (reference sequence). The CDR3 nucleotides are TGTGCCAGCAGTTTTAGTGGGGGGAGCTCCTACGAGCAGTACTTC. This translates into CASSFSGGSSYEQYF.

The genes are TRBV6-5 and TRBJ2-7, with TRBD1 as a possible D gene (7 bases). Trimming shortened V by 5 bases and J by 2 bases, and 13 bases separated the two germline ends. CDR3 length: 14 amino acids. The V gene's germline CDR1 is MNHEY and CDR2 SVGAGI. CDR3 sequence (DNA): TGTGCCAGCAGTAGGCGGGACAGCCCCTACGAGCAGTACTTC. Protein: CASSRRDSPYEQYF.

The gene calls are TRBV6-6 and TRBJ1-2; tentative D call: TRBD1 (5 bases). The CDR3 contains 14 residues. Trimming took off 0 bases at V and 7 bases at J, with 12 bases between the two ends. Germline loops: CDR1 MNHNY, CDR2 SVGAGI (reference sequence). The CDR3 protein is CASSYSTQAPGYTF. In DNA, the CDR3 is TGTGCCAGCAGTTACTCGACACAGGCGCCTGGCTACACCTTC.

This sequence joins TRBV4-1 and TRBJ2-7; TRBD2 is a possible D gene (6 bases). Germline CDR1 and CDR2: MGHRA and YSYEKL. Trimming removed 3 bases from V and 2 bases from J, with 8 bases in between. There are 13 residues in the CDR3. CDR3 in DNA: TGCGCCAGCAGCCAGCGGGGCCCCTACGAGCAGTACTTC. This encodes CASSQRGPYEQYF.

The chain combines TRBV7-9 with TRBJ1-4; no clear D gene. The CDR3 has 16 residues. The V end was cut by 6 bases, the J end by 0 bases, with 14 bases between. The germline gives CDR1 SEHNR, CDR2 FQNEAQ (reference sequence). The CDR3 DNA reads TGTGCCAGCAGTCCAACGGGATACGCAACTAATGAAAAACTGTTTTTT. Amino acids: CASSPTGYATNEKLFF.

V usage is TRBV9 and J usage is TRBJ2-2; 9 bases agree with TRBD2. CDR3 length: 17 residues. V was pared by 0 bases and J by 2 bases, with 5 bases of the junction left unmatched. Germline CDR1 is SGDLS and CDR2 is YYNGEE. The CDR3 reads CASSVGVAGVNTGELFF. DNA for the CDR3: TGTGCCAGCAGCGTAGGGGTAGCGGGGGTTAACACCGGGGAGCTGTTTTTT.

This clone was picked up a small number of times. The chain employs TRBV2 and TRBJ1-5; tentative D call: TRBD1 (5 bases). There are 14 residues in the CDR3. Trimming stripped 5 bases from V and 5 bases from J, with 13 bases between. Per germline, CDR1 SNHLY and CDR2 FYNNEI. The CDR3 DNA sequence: TGTGCCAGCAGTTGGGGCCAGTCGGATCAGCCCCAGCATTTT. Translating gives CASSWGQSDQPQHF. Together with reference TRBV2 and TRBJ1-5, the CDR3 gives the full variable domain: EPEVTQTPSHQVTQMGQEVILRCVPISNHLYFYWYRQILGQKVEFLVSFYNNEISEKSEIFDDQFSVERPDGSNFTLKIRSTKLEDSAMYFCASSWGQSDQPQHFGDGTRLSIL.

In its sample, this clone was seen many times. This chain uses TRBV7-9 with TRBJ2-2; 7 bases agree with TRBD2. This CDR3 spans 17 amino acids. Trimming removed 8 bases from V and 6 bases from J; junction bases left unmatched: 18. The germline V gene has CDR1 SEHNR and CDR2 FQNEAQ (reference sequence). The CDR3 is CASRHTVGGSIAGELFF. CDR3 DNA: TGTGCCAGCCGCCACACCGTCGGCGGGAGTATCGCCGGGGAGCTGTTTTTT.